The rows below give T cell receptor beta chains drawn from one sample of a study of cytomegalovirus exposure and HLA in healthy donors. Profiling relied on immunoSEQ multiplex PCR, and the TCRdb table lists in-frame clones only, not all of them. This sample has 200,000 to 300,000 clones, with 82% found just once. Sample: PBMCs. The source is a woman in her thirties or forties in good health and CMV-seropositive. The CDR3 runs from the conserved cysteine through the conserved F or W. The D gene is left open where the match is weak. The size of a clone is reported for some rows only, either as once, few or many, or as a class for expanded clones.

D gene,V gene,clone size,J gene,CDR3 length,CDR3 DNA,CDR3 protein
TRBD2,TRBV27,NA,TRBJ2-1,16,TGTGCCAGCAGCCGACGAGCCGGGACTAGGATCTTTCTGCAGTTCTTC,CASSRRAGTRIFLQFF
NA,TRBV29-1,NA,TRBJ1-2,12,TGCAGCGTTGACCAGGGGCACTATGGCTACACCTTC,CSVDQGHYGYTF
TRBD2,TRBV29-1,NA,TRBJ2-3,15,TGCAGCGTTGATGGGACTAGCGTGGGGGCGTATACGCAGTATTTT,CSVDGTSVGAYTQYF
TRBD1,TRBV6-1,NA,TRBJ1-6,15,TGTGCCAGCAACGAGGGGGACAGGGGGAATTCACCCCTCCACTTT,CASNEGDRGNSPLHF
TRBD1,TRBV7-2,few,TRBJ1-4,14,TGTGCCAGCAGCTTAGCCAGGGGGCGTGAAAAACTGTTTTTT,CASSLARGREKLFF
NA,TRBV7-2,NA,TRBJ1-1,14,TGTGCCAGCAGCACAGACCCCGTCGGCACTGAAGCTTTCTTT,CASSTDPVGTEAFF
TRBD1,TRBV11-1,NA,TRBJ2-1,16,TGTGCCAGCAGCTCAGAGGGACAGGGTCTTGGCAATGAGCAGTTCTTC,CASSSEGQGLGNEQFF
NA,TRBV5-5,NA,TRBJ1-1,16,TGTGCCAGCAGCATCTCCTTTAAACTTCCCAACACTGAAGCTTTCTTT,CASSISFKLPNTEAFF
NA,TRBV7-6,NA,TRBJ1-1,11,TGTGCCAGCGGGGGCTCCACTGAAGCTTTCTTT,CASGGSTEAFF
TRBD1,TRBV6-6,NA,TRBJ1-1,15,TGTGCCACTACATCTCGAGACAGGGCGGGGACTGAAGCTTTCTTT,CATTSRDRAGTEAFF
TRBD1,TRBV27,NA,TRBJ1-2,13,TGTGCCAGCAGTTTAGGACAGGGAATTGGCTACACCTTC,CASSLGQGIGYTF
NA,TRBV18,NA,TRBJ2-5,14,TGTGCCAGCCAATCGAGGCAGGGTCGGGAGACCCAGTACTTC,CASQSRQGRETQYF
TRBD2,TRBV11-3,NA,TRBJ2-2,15,TGTGCCAGCCAAAGAGCGGGACCGCCTGGCGGGGAGCTGTTTTTT,CASQRAGPPGGELFF
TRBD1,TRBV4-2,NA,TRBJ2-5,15,TGTGCCAGCAGCCAGCAGGGGGCCGAACAAGAGACCCAGTACTTC,CASSQQGAEQETQYF
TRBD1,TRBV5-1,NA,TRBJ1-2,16,TGCGCCAGCAGCTTCGGACAGGGGGCGTATAACTATGGCTACACCTTC,CASSFGQGAYNYGYTF
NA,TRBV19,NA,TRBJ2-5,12,TGTGCCAGTAGTATAGATCGGGAGACCCAGTACTTC,CASSIDRETQYF
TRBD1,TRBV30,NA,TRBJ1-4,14,TGTGCCTGGAGCACAGGGGGGGTTAATGAAAAACTGTTTTTT,CAWSTGGVNEKLFF
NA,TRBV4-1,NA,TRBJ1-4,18,TGCGCCAGCAGCCACGATAGGCGGGCACGATACTCTGGTGAAAAACTGTTTTTT,CASSHDRRARYSGEKLFF
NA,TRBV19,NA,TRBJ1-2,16,TGTGCCAGTAGTATAAACAGCAGCCCTGAAAACTATGGCTACACCTTC,CASSINSSPENYGYTF
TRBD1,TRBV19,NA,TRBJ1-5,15,TGTGCCAGTAGTCCCGACAGGGTGCAAGGGCAGCCCCAGCATTTT,CASSPDRVQGQPQHF
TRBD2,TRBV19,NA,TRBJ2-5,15,TGTGCCAGTAGTATCGGACTAGGTGGTGGAGAGACCCAGTACTTC,CASSIGLGGGETQYF
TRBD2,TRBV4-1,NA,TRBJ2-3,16,TGCGCCAGCAGCCAACTTAGCGGGAGTAGACCACATACGCAGTATTTT,CASSQLSGSRPHTQYF
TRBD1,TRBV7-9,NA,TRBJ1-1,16,TGTGCCAGCAGCGGGACAGGACAGGGGCCCCATCCTGAAGCTTTCTTT,CASSGTGQGPHPEAFF
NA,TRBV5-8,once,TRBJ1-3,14,TGTGCCAGCAGCGATATCAGCTCTGGAAACACCATATATTTT,CASSDISSGNTIYF
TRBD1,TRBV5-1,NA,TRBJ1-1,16,TGCGCCAGCAGCAGAGGGACAGGGGGCGCATCCGGTGAAGCTTTCTTT,CASSRGTGGASGEAFF
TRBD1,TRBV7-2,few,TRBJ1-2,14,TGTGCCAGCAGTTACCGGGACAGAACCTATGGCTACACCTTC,CASSYRDRTYGYTF
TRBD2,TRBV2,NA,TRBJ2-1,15,TGTGCCAGCAGTGAAGGAGCGGGGGGGCGAAATGAGCAGTTCTTC,CASSEGAGGRNEQFF
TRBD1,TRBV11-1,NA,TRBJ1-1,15,TGTGCCAGCAGCTTAGTCGGGACAGGAAACACTGAAGCTTTCTTT,CASSLVGTGNTEAFF
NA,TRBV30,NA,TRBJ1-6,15,TGTGCCTGGAGGGTCCCGGACAGTGGAAATTCACCCCTCCACTTT,CAWRVPDSGNSPLHF
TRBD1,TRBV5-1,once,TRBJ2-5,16,TGCGCCAGCAGCTTGCAGGGGGCGCGTGGGGGGGAGACCCAGTACTTC,CASSLQGARGGETQYF
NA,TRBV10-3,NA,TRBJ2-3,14,TGTGCCATCAGTGTTTTCCCCCGGACAGATACGCAGTATTTT,CAISVFPRTDTQYF
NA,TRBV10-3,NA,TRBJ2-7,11,TGTGCCATCAGTTCAAACTACGAGCAGTACTTC,CAISSNYEQYF
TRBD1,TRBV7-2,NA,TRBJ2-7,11,TGTGCCAGCAGCCAGACAGGGCCGCAGTACTTC,CASSQTGPQYF
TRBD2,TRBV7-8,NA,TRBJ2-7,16,TGTGCCAGCAGCTTGTTACCGCGGGGGGCCTTTTACGAGCAGTACTTC,CASSLLPRGAFYEQYF
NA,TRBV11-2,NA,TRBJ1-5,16,TGTGCCAGCAGCTTAGGTTTGGGCGGGCTTAATCAGCCCCAGCATTTT,CASSLGLGGLNQPQHF
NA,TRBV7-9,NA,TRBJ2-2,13,TGTTCCAGCATCGACAAGAACACCGGGGAGCTGTTTTTT,CSSIDKNTGELFF
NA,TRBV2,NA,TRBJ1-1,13,TGTGCCAGCAGTGTAGAGGGTCGGGCTGAAGCTTTCTTT,CASSVEGRAEAFF
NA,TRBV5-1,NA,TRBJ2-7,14,TGCGCCAGCAGAAGGGGTTCCTCCATCCACGAGCAGTACTTC,CASRRGSSIHEQYF
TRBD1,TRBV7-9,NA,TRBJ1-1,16,TGTGCCAGCAGCTCAGACCGACAGGGGGCGAACACTGAAGCTTTCTTT,CASSSDRQGANTEAFF
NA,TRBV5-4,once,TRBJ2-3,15,TGTGCCAGCAGCTTGGGAACTCCACGGGGAGATACGCAGTATTTT,CASSLGTPRGDTQYF
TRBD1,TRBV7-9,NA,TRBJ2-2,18,TGTGCCAGCAGCTTTCCACGTACTGGGACAGAAAACACCGGGGAGCTGTTTTTT,CASSFPRTGTENTGELFF
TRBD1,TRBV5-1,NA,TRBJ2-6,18,TGCGCCAGCAGACTTGGGTGGCAGGGGGCGACTGGGGCCAACGTCCTGACTTTC,CASRLGWQGATGANVLTF
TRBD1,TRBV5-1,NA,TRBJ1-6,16,TGCGCCAGCAGCTTGGCCGTTGGGACAGGGGAGTCACCCCTCCACTTT,CASSLAVGTGESPLHF